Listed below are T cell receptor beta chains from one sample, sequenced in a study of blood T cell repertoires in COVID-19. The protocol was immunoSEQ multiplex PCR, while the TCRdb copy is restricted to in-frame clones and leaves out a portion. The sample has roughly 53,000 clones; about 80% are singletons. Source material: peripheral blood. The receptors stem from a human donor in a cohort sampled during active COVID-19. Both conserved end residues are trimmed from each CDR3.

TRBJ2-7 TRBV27 ASSLDNNPTYEQY
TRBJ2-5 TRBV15 ATTPVEVVETQY
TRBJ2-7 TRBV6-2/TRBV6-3 ASIPGLVTFEQY
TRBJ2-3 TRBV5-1 ASSPGVSGGIFTDTQY
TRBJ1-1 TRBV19 ASCLTGGRTEAF
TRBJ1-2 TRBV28 ASSRTGTYGYT
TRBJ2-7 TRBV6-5 ASRGGLYEQY
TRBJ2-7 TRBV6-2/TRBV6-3 ASSYFTGRVEQY
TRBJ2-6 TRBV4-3 ASSGALDLPGAGANVLT
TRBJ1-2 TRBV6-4 ASSDSGAPPI
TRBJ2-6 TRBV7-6 ASSLNQGGGSGANVLT
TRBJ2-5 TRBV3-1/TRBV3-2 ASSRRGDRQRETQY
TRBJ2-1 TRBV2 ASRGTDSYNEQF
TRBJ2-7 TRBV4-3 ASSQDGTGDFNEQY
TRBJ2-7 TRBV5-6 ASSSAGYEQY
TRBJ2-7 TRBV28 ASGGTGGVEQY
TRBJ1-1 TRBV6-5 ASSYSNSGTEAF
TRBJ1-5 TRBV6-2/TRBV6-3 ASSYSDSLREGWGNQPQH
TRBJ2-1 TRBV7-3 ASSLTSPGNPYNEQF
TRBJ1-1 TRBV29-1 SVEDQSGRVTEAF
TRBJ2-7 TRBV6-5 ASSSMGHPSYEQY
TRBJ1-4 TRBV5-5 ASSHGKGQGGEKLF
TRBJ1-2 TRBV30 AWSRQTANYGYT
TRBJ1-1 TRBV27 ASSSAPPGNTEAF
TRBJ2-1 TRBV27 ASGTSGFSYNEQF
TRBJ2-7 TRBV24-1 ATSDRDSPEQY
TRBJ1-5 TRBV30 AWSPHRGGQPQH
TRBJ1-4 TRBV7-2 ASSLSQGGGEKLF
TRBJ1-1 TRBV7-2 ASSLGGDIAF
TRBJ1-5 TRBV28 ASRLTPGTGLLYSNQPQH
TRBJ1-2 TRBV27 ASSFTTPAANYGYT
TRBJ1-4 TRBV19 ASSIRDNEKLF
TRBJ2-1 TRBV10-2 ASSEASGKGSEQF
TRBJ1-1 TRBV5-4 ASSTSSTLANTEAF
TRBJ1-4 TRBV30 AWSVGAVNGKLF
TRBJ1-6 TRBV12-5 ASRQANSPLH
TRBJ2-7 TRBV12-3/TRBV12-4 ASSFGTAYEQY
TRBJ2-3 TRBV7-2 ASRQRGAKDTQY
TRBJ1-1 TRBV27 ASRPGLMNTEAF
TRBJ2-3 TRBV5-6 ASRETGIGSTDTQY
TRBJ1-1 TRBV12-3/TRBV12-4 ASRRHRDTEAF